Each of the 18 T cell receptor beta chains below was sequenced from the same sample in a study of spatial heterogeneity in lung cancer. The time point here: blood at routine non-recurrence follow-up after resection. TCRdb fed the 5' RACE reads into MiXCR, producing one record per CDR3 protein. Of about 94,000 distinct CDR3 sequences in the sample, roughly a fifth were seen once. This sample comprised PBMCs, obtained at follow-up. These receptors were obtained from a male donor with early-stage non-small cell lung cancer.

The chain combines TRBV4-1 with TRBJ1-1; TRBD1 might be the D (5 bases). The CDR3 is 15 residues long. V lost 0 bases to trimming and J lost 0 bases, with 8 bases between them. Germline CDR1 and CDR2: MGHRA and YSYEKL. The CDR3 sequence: CASSQEQVLNTEAFF. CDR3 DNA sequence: TGCGCCAGCAGCCAAGAACAGGTACTGAACACTGAAGCTTTCTTT.

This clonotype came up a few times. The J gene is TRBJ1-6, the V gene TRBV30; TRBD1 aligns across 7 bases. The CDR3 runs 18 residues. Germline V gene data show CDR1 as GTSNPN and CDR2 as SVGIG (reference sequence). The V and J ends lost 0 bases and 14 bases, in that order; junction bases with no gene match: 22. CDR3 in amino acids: CAWSVRDWRTRRGESLHF. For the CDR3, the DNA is TGTGCCTGGAGTGTAAGGGACTGGAGGACTCGCAGGGGGGAATCCCTCCACTTT.

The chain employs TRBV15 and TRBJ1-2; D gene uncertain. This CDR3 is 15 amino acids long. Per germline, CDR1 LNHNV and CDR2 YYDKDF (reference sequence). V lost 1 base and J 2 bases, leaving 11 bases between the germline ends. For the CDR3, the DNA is TGTGCCACCAGCAGAGTGGCCGGCGGAAACTATGGCTACACCTTC. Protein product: CATSRVAGGNYGYTF.

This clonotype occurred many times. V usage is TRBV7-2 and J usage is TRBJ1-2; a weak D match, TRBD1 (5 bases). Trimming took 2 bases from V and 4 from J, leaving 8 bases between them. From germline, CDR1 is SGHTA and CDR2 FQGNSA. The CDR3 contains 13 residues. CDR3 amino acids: CASSLSQGYGYTF. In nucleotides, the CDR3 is TGTGCCAGCAGCTTATCGCAGGGCTATGGCTACACCTTC. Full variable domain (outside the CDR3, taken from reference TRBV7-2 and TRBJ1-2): GAGVSQSPSNKVTEKGKDVELRCDPISGHTALYWYRQSLGQGLEFLIYFQGNSAPDKSGLPSDRFSAERTGGSVSTLTIQRTQQEDSAVYLCASSLSQGYGYTFGSGTRLTVV.

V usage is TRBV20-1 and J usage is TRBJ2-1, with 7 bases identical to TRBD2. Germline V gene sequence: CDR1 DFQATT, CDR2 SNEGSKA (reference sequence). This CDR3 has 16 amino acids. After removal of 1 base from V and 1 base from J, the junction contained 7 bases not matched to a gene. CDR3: CSARVPGGMSYNEQFF. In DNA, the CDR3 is TGCAGTGCTAGAGTTCCGGGAGGAATGTCCTACAATGAGCAGTTCTTC.

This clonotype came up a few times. The CDR3 DNA is TGTGCCAGCAGTTTGGACAGGCGCGAGCAGTACGTC. It specifies CASSLDRREQYV. The chain carries TRBV6-2 or TRBV6-3 and TRBJ2-7; TRBD1 agrees at 7 bases. Germline values: CDR1 MNHEY, CDR2 SVGEGT. J was trimmed by 6 bases and V by 4 bases; bases with no gene match: 3. The CDR3 extends over 12 amino acids.

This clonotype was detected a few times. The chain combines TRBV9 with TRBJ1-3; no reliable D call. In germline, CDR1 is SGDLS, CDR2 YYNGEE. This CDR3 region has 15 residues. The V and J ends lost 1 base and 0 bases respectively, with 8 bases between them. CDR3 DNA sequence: TGTGCCAGCAGCGTATCGACGAGCTCTGGAAACACCATATATTTT. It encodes CASSVSTSSGNTIYF.

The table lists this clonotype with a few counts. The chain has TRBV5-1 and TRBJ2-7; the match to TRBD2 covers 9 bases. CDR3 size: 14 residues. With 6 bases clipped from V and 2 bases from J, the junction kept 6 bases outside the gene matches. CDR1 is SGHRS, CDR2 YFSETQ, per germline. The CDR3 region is CASKLTSGTYEQYF. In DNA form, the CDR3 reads TGCGCCAGCAAACTGACTAGCGGCACCTACGAGCAGTACTTC.

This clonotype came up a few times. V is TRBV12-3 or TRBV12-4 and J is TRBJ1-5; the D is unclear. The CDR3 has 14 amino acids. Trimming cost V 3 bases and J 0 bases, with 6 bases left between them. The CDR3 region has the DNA TGTGCCAGCAGTTTTCCCGATAGCAATCAGCCCCAGCATTTT. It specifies CASSFPDSNQPQHF.

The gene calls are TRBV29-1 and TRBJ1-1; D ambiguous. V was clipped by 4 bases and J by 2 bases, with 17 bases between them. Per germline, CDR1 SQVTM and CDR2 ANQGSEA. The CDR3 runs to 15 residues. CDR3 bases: TGCAGCGTTGTGCGGTTTTTAGGGAACAACACTGAAGCTTTCTTT. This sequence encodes CSVVRFLGNNTEAFF.

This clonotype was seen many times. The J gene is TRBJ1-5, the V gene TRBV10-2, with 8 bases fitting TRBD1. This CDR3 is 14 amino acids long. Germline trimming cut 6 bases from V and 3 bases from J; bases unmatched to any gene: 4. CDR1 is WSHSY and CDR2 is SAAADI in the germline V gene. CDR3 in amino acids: CASRAGQVNQPQHF. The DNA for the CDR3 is TGCGCCAGCAGGGCGGGACAGGTCAATCAGCCCCAGCATTTT.

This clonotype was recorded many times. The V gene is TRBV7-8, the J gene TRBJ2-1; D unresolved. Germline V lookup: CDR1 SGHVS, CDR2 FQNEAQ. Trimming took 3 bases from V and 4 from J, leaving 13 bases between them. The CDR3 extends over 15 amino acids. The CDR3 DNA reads TGTGCCAGCAGCTTTAGGCAGGTGTTATACAATGAGCAGTTCTTC. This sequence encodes CASSFRQVLYNEQFF. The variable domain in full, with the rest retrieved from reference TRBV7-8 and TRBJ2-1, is GAGVSQSPRYKVAKRGQDVALRCDPISGHVSLFWYQQALGQGPEFLTYFQNEAQLDKSGLPSDRFFAERPEGSVSTLKIQRTQQEDSAVYLCASSFRQVLYNEQFFGPGTRLTVL.

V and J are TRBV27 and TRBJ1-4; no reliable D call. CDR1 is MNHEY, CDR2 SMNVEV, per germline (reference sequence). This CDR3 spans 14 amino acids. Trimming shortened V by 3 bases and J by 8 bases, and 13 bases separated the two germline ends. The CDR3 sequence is CASSFGRSREKLFF. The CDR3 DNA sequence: TGTGCCAGCAGTTTTGGGCGGAGCCGAGAAAAACTGTTTTTT.

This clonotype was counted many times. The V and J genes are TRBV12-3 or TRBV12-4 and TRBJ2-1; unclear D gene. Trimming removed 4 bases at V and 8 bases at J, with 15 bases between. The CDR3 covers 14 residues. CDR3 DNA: TGTGCCAGCAGTTCCGGACGCGCCTTACATGAGCAGTTCTTC. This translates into CASSSGRALHEQFF.

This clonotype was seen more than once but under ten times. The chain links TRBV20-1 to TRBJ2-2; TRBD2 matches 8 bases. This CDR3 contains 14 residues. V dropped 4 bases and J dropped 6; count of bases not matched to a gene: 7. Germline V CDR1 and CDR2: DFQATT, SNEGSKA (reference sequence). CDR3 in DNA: TGCAGTGCTACGACTAGCGCGAGGGCCGGGGAGCTGTTTTTT. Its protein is CSATTSARAGELFF.

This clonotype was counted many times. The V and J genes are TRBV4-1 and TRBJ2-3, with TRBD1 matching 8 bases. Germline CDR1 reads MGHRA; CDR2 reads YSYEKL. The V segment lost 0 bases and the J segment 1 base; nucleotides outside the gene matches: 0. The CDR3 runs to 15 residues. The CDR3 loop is CASSQETGGTDTQYF. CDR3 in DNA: TGCGCCAGCAGCCAAGAGACAGGGGGCACAGATACGCAGTATTTT.

The CDR3 nucleotides read TGCAGTGCTAGCGGACAGGGGCGGAATCAGCCCCAGCATTTT. Translating it yields CSASGQGRNQPQHF. The gene calls are TRBV20-1 and TRBJ1-5, with TRBD1 matching 9 bases. V lost 3 bases to trimming and J lost 4 bases; unmatched junction nucleotides: 4. This CDR3 has 14 amino acids. CDR1 and CDR2 (germline): DFQATT, SNEGSKA (reference sequence).

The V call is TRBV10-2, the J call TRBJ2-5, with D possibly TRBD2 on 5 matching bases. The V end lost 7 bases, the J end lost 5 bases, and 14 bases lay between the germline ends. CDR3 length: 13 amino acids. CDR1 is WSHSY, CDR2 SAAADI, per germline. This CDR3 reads CASTELVGETQYF. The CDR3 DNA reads TGCGCCAGCACTGAACTAGTTGGGGAGACCCAGTACTTC.